This TCR beta chain came from a study of CD8+ T cells in alopecia areata. Study-level points and caveats: Normal scalp had lower clonality than lesional scalp, with alopecia totalis/universalis lesions showing this most strongly. In scalp samples, resident alphabeta T cells of normal skin are also sequenced. Shared TCR sequences were less clear between patients than in mice, possibly partly from HLA diversity.

It was cDNA, reverse transcribed from extracted RNA, that served as the sequencing template. The protocol was immunoSEQ multiplex PCR, while the TCRdb copy is restricted to in-frame clones and leaves out a portion. Here the sample spans about 100,000 clones, 59% being singletons. Cell sorting was applied to PBMCs, and CD4+ and CD8+ T cells were collected. This clone was counted a few times. The antigen remains undetermined. CDR1 is LGHNA, CDR2 YSLEER, per germline. The V gene lost 4 bases and the J gene lost 0 bases, with 20 bases spanning the gap. CDR3 length equals 18 residues. Sequencing used CD8+ T cells sorted from blood. The chain recombines TRBV4-3 with TRBJ2-3, with D tentatively TRBD2 (6 bases). This TCR was sampled from a human donor in good health. The CDR3 protein is CASSPSPEGISSTDTQYF. CDR3 nucleotides: TGCGCCAGCAGCCCCAGTCCGGAGGGTATCTCTAGCACAGATACGCAGTATTTT.